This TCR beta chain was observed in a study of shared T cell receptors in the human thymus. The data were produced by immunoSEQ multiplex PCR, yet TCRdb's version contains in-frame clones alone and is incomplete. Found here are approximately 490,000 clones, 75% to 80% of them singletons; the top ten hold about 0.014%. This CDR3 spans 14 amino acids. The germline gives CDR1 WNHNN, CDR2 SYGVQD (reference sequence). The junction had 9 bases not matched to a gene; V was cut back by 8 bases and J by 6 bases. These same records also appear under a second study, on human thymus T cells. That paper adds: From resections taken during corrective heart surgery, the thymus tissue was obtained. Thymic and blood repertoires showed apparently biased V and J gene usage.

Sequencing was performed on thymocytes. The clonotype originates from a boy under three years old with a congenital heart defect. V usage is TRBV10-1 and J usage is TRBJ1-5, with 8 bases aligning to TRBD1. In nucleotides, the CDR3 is TGCGCCAGCCACGACAGGGGAAGGGGTCAGCCCCAGCATTTT. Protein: CASHDRGRGQPQHF.